The clone carrying this TCR beta chain has a single count. Its cognate antigen is unknown. Each CDR3 protein gets one entry after TCRdb re-called the reads with MiXCR. The sample comprises around 69,000 distinct CDR3 sequences, roughly 28% of which are singletons, and 59% rests with the top ten. This CDR3 comprises 14 residues. J gave up 2 bases and V 4 bases, and 0 bases lay outside the gene matches. These data come from a study of T cell repertoires in cytomegalovirus infection. The sequence came from a human donor in good health (CMV status not recorded). Some clones in this sample may be carry-over from other donors' samples. This material consisted of CD8+ T cells from cultured PBMCs, taken from culture after CMV antigen stimulation. The V call is TRBV12-3 or TRBV12-4, the J call TRBJ1-5; 9 positions agree with TRBD1. The CDR3 spells CASSWTGGNQPQHF. The DNA of the CDR3 is TGTGCCAGCAGTTGGACAGGGGGCAATCAGCCCCAGCATTTT.